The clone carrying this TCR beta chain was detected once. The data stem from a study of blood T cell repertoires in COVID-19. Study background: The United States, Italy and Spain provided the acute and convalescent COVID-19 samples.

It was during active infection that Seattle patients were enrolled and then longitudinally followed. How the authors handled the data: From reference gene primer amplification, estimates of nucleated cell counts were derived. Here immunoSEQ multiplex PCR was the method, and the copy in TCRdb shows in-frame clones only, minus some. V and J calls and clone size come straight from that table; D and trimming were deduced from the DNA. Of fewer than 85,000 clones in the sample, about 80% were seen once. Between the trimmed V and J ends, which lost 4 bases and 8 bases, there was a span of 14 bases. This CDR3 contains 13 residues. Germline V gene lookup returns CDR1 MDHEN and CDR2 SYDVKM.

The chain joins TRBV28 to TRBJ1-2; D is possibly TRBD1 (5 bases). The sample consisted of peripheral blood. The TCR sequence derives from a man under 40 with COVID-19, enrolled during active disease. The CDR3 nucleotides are TGTGCCAGCAGTTACAGGACCCTAGGGGGCTACACCTTC. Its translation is CASSYRTLGGYTF.